This T cell receptor beta chain was captured by sequencing in a study of T-cell reconstitution after alpha-beta-depleted transplantation in children. V was pared by 1 base and J by 0 bases, with 9 bases between. CDR3 length: 15 residues. Unique molecular identifiers tagged the TCRbeta library. TCRdb used MiXCR to reprocess the PCR reads, holding one entry per CDR3 protein. The sample lists under 250,000 distinct CDR3 sequences, roughly a quarter seen once, with around 4.8% in the top ten. The clonotype comes from a female patient aged 2-10 years who had a stem cell transplant for congenital amegakaryocytic thrombocytopenia, so the T cells may come from the graft donor. Sequenced material: PBMCs, mostly from graft donor cells, taken 360 days after TCRalphabeta/CD19-depleted stem cell transplant. The chain couples TRBV12-3 or TRBV12-4 to TRBJ2-5; D remains ambiguous. CDR3 DNA sequence: TGTGCCAGCAGTTTAGACCGGAAGTACCAAGAGACCCAGTACTTC. It specifies CASSLDRKYQETQYF.